This T cell receptor beta chain was identified in a study of T cell changes during pregnancy in multiple sclerosis. The assay was immunoSEQ multiplex PCR, and TCRdb's table has in-frame clones only and misses some. The sample records some 73,000 clones, over 80% being singletons. The CDR3 consists of 12 residues. Germline lookup yields CDR1 KGHSH and CDR2 LQKENI. V lost 6 bases, J lost 5 bases, and 9 bases lay in between. The source was peripheral blood, collected in the third trimester of pregnancy. V and J are TRBV18 and TRBJ2-3; tentatively, D is TRBD2 (6 bases). This receptor was obtained from a female donor in good health, enrolled as a control in a pregnancy study. DNA of the CDR3: TGTGCCAGCTCCCCGGGGGTAGATACGCAGTATTTT. The encoded protein is CASSPGVDTQYF.